The 17 T cell receptor beta chains given below trace back to one sample, sequenced in a study of blood T cell repertoires in COVID-19. Data came from immunoSEQ multiplex PCR; TCRdb stores just in-frame clones and leaves some out. The sample yields 250,000 to 300,000 clones, roughly 88% seen once. Sequencing was carried out using PBMCs or T cells enriched from blood (not recorded which). The receptor set was obtained from a woman aged 40-49 years with acute COVID-19.

This sequence joins TRBV5-5 and TRBJ2-3; 8 bases fit TRBD1. The trim removed 7 bases at V and 1 base at J, leaving 2 bases unmatched. CDR3 size: 13 residues. Germline V gene sequence: CDR1 SGHKS, CDR2 YYEKEE (reference sequence). The DNA of the CDR3 is TGTGCCAGCCAGGGGGCCGGCACAGATACGCAGTATTTT. Protein sequence: CASQGAGTDTQYF.

The V call is TRBV28, the J call TRBJ1-1; D may be TRBD1 (5 bases). The V end lost 1 base, the J end lost 1 base, and 10 bases lay between the germline ends. CDR3 length equals 15 residues. CDR1 is MDHEN, CDR2 SYDVKM, per germline. This CDR3 is CASSLSAGPNTEAFF. The CDR3 nucleotides are TGTGCCAGCAGTTTATCGGCGGGGCCGAACACTGAAGCTTTCTTT.

CDR3 DNA sequence: TGTGCCAGCTCACCACCCACTTGGAGGGTCGGTGAGCAGTTCTTC. Translated, it gives CASSPPTWRVGEQFF. V is TRBV18 and J is TRBJ2-1; weak D call: TRBD2 (6 bases). This CDR3 region has 15 residues. Per germline, CDR1 KGHSH and CDR2 LQKENI. V shed 0 bases and J shed 9 bases, with 15 bases lying between them.

With regard to this clone: The junction differs from germline at one of its ends, possibly a read error. The chain uses TRBV28 and TRBJ1-2; TRBD1 agrees at 9 bases. Germline CDR1 is MDHEN and CDR2 is SYDVKM. The CDR3 runs to 12 residues. CDR3 nucleotide sequence: TGTGCCAGCAGTTTAGCAGCGGACAGGGGCAGCTTC. It is translated as CASSLAADRGSF.

V gene TRBV27 combines with J gene TRBJ2-7, with 8 bases identical to TRBD1. In germline, CDR1 is MNHEY, CDR2 SMNVEV (reference sequence). The CDR3 runs to 15 residues. V trimming: 6 bases; J trimming: 4 bases; junction bases outside the gene matches: 11. CDR3 sequence reads: CASRETGVIGYEQYF. DNA of the CDR3: TGTGCCAGCAGGGAGACAGGGGTTATTGGGTACGAGCAGTACTTC.

This chain uses TRBV13 with TRBJ2-1; 15 bases are shared with TRBD2. V lost 0 bases and J lost 8; bases outside the gene matches: 11. Germline V lookup: CDR1 PRHDT, CDR2 FYEKMQ (reference sequence). The CDR3 extends over 19 amino acids. CDR3 nucleotide sequence: TGTGCCAGCAGCTTAGGCGGGGGACTAGCGGGAGGCGGAGAGTATGAGCAGTTCTTC. Residues: CASSLGGGLAGGGEYEQFF. The full variable domain, its missing parts supplied by reference TRBV13 and TRBJ2-1, is AAGVIQSPRHLIKEKRETATLKCYPIPRHDTVYWYQQGPGQDPQFLISFYEKMQSDKGSIPDRFSAQQFSDYHSELNMSSLELGDSALYFCASSLGGGLAGGGEYEQFFGPGTRLTVL.

CDR3 residues: CASSGPLAGGPSSYEQYF. The CDR3 DNA is TGTGCCAGCAGTGGTCCTCTGGCAGGGGGCCCCAGCTCCTACGAGCAGTACTTC. The chain carries TRBV6-1 and TRBJ2-7, with TRBD1 identical over 8 bases. Trimming took 4 bases from V and 0 from J; bases not matched to a gene: 14. Per germline, CDR1 MNHNS and CDR2 SASEGT. The CDR3 is made up of 18 amino acids.

This clone was picked up a small number of times. This chain connects TRBV7-9 to TRBJ1-1; weak D call: TRBD1 (6 bases). The CDR3 consists of 13 residues. Germline CDR1 is SEHNR and CDR2 is FQNEAQ (reference sequence). V lost 8 bases and J lost 1, with 11 bases in between. Here the CDR3 reads CASSDRPNTEAFF. As DNA, the CDR3 is TGTGCCAGCTCGGACAGACCGAACACTGAAGCTTTCTTT.

This chain uses TRBV5-6 with TRBJ1-2; D is possibly TRBD1 (6 bases). This CDR3 spans 17 amino acids. From germline, CDR1 is SGHDT and CDR2 YYEEEE. V lost 2 bases and J lost 2, with 19 bases in between. The DNA of the CDR3 is TGTGCCAGCAGCTTTTCTTTTACAGGGTCTTTAAACTATGGCTACACCTTC. Translation gives CASSFSFTGSLNYGYTF.

The sample holds a few counts of this clone. The chain joins TRBV28 to TRBJ2-5; D not certain. V shed 6 bases and J shed 2 bases, with 16 bases lying between them. Germline V gives CDR1 MDHEN, CDR2 SYDVKM. This CDR3 is built from 15 residues. CDR3 DNA sequence: TGTGCCAGCAGGGGCCCCGGCAGCCGGCAAGAGACCCAGTACTTC. Protein: CASRGPGSRQETQYF.

The genes are TRBV6-5 and TRBJ2-5; TRBD2 matches at 7 bases. The CDR3 is 14 residues long. V lost 6 bases and J lost 7; bases outside the gene matches: 11. Germline CDR1 reads MNHEY; CDR2 reads SVGAGI. The CDR3 is CASSNGLVGGTQYF. The CDR3 DNA sequence: TGTGCCAGCAGCAACGGACTAGTTGGGGGGACCCAGTACTTC.

This chain links TRBV28 with TRBJ2-1; D possibly corresponds to TRBD1 (5 bases). The CDR3 is made up of 16 amino acids. V dropped 6 bases and J dropped 4 bases, with 19 bases sitting between them. Germline-derived CDR1 and CDR2 are MDHEN and SYDVKM. This chain's CDR3 is CASSPRPGLPYNEQFF. The CDR3 coding sequence is TGTGCCAGCAGCCCGAGACCAGGGCTCCCGTACAATGAGCAGTTCTTC.

The chain carries TRBV28 and TRBJ1-2; D possibly corresponds to TRBD1 (6 bases). Trimming stripped 5 bases from V and 4 bases from J, with 8 bases between. Germline loops: CDR1 MDHEN, CDR2 SYDVKM. The CDR3 has 12 residues. CDR3 sequence (DNA): TGTGCCAGCAGTCGGACAGCCTATGGCTACACCTTC. It specifies CASSRTAYGYTF.

CDR3 sequence reads: CASSGRDSRNEQFF. CDR3 DNA: TGTGCCAGCAGCGGCCGGGACTCGAGGAATGAGCAGTTCTTC. The chain employs TRBV9 and TRBJ2-1; TRBD2 is a possible D gene (6 bases). V was trimmed by 3 bases and J by 7 bases, leaving 14 bases between them. CDR3 length: 14 residues. The germline gives CDR1 SGDLS, CDR2 YYNGEE.

The chain joins TRBV5-4 to TRBJ1-2; TRBD1 might be the D (5 bases). Germline values: CDR1 SGHNT, CDR2 YYREEE (reference sequence). Trimming took off 0 bases at V and 5 bases at J, with 11 bases between the two ends. This CDR3 comprises 14 residues. The CDR3 protein is CASSLDRWNYGYTF. The CDR3 DNA sequence: TGTGCCAGCAGCTTGGACAGGTGGAATTATGGCTACACCTTC. Full variable domain (rest looked up from reference TRBV5-4 and TRBJ1-2): ETGVTQSPTHLIKTRGQQVTLRCSSQSGHNTVSWYQQALGQGPQFIFQYYREEENGRGNFPPRFSGLQFPNYSSELNVNALELDDSALYLCASSLDRWNYGYTFGSGTRLTVV.

The V and J genes are TRBV7-2 and TRBJ1-6, with 7 positions matching TRBD1. Looked up from germline, CDR1 is SGHTA and CDR2 is FQGNSA. This CDR3 contains 16 residues. Trimming removed 6 bases from V and 0 bases from J; junction bases left unmatched: 5. Here the CDR3 reads CASSQRQGSYNSPLHF. The CDR3 DNA is TGTGCCAGCAGTCAAAGACAGGGCTCCTATAATTCACCCCTCCACTTT.

The chain is built from TRBV10-3 and TRBJ1-1; the D gene is possibly TRBD1 (5 bases). Trimming left V 3 bases short and J 1 base short, with 12 bases between. The CDR3 length is 15 residues. From germline, CDR1 is ENHRY and CDR2 SYGVKD. In nucleotides, the CDR3 is TGTGCCATCAGTGATAAGGGGATGGCGAACACTGAAGCTTTCTTT. This codes for CAISDKGMANTEAFF.